These 23 T cell receptor beta chains came from one sample sequenced in a study of T cells in Graves' hyperthyroidism and ophthalmopathy (dated by TCRdb to about 2019). The receptor library was made with multiplex PCR. These reads were obtained on an Illumina HiSeq 2000. Amplification of TCR beta CDR3 regions was carried out from RNA transcripts. For the first round of RT-PCR on the TCR CDR3, the HTBI primer set was used together with the Qiagen OneStep RT-PCR kit. The public sequencing data were trimmed at Q25 with fastp and processed into clonotypes with MiXCR by TCRdb, which kept only in-frame beta chains. Entries that share a CDR3 protein sequence are merged under the most common genes and DNA. The sample includes about 400,000 distinct CDR3 sequences, with about 14% observed a single time. The ten largest clones represent approximately 29% of the sample. The specimen was blood. The origin of the receptors is a man aged 45-65 years with Graves' ophthalmopathy.

This clonotype was counted ten times or more. V and J are TRBV20-1 and TRBJ2-3; D is unresolved. The V end was cut by 0 bases, the J end by 1 base, with 11 bases between. This CDR3 comprises 15 residues. Looked up from germline, CDR1 is DFQATT and CDR2 is SNEGSKA (reference sequence). The CDR3, as DNA: TGCAGTGCTAGAGATCAAGGGAAAGGCACAGATACGCAGTATTTT. Translation: CSARDQGKGTDTQYF.

This clonotype was recorded many times. The chain links TRBV20-1 to TRBJ2-1, with 7 bases matching TRBD2. The CDR3 extends over 13 amino acids. The V gene's germline CDR1 is DFQATT and CDR2 SNEGSKA (reference sequence). After removal of 3 bases from V and 6 bases from J, the junction contained 5 bases not matched to a gene. The CDR3 region has the DNA TGCAGTGCTAGGCCGGTAGCGGGCAATGAGCAGTTCTTC. Its protein is CSARPVAGNEQFF.

This clonotype showed up just a few times. The germline gene is not matched at one end of the junction; a read error may be the cause. V and J are TRBV4-1 and TRBJ2-7; tentatively, D is TRBD2 (6 bases). Germline V gene data show CDR1 as MGHRA and CDR2 as YSYEKL. The CDR3 contains 16 residues. The CDR3 DNA sequence: TGCGCCAGCAGCCAGATCCCTGGCGGGACTTCCTCAGAGCAGTCCTTC. It encodes CASSQIPGGTSSEQSF.

This clonotype was found many times. The V call is TRBV12-3 or TRBV12-4, the J call TRBJ2-7; 7 nucleotides align to TRBD1. The CDR3 runs to 14 residues. The V and J ends lost 2 bases and 3 bases, in that order; junction bases with no gene match: 4. CDR3 protein: CASSLPGQYYEQYF. As DNA, the CDR3 is TGTGCCAGCAGTTTACCGGGACAGTACTACGAGCAGTACTTC.

There are many counts of this clonotype. The rearrangement joins TRBV6-4 to TRBJ1-1; D is unresolved. Germline CDR1 MRHNA, CDR2 SNTAGT. The CDR3 extends over 14 amino acids. The germline V and J ends were trimmed by 5 bases and 3 bases, with 13 bases remaining between them. This CDR3 is CASSRTMMDTEAFF. The DNA for the CDR3 is TGTGCCAGCAGTCGTACTATGATGGACACTGAAGCTTTCTTT.

This clonotype has just a few counts. V is TRBV7-2 and J is TRBJ2-3, with D perhaps matching TRBD2 (6 bases). From germline, CDR1 is SGHTA and CDR2 FQGNSA. The CDR3 spans 14 residues. V lost 4 bases, J lost 2 bases, and 10 bases lay in between. CDR3 DNA sequence: TGTGCCAGCAGCTCCCGGGACTCCACAGATACGCAGTATTTT. Its translation is CASSSRDSTDTQYF.

This chain connects TRBV9 to TRBJ2-5; D is unclear. From germline, CDR1 is SGDLS and CDR2 YYNGEE. CDR3 length: 14 amino acids. Trimming took 3 bases from V and 4 from J, leaving 13 bases between them. CDR3 sequence (DNA): TGTGCCAGCAGCGGGGGTTGGGTTGGAGAGACCCAGTACTTC. This sequence encodes CASSGGWVGETQYF.

The V gene is TRBV4-1, the J gene TRBJ2-4, with D tentatively TRBD1 (6 bases). The germline V gene has CDR1 MGHRA and CDR2 YSYEKL. This CDR3 has 15 amino acids. V was pared by 5 bases and J by 7 bases, with 18 bases between. This CDR3 is CASSAATGGGNIQYF. The CDR3 DNA reads as TGCGCCAGCAGCGCCGCGACTGGGGGCGGGAACATTCAGTACTTC.

This clonotype was picked up a small number of times. The genes are TRBV5-1 and TRBJ1-1; no firm D call. V was shortened by 5 bases and J by 8 bases, with 16 bases between the two germline ends. Germline CDR1 and CDR2: SGHRS and YFSETQ. The CDR3 spans 13 residues. CDR3 in amino acids: CASRSGMGSEAFF. The CDR3 nucleotides read TGCGCCAGCAGGTCGGGGATGGGAAGCGAAGCTTTCTTT.

This clonotype was seen more than once but under ten times. The chain has TRBV27 and TRBJ2-3, with no clear D. V was pared by 5 bases and J by 4 bases, with 7 bases between. This CDR3 has 12 residues. Germline V lookup: CDR1 MNHEY, CDR2 SMNVEV (reference sequence). In DNA form, the CDR3 reads TGTGCCAGCAGTGGATTTCCAGATACGCAGTATTTT. Protein product: CASSGFPDTQYF.

This clonotype was found many times. This rearrangement joins TRBV11-1 to TRBJ2-7; the D gene is possibly TRBD1 (6 bases). From germline, CDR1 is SGHAT and CDR2 FQDESV (reference sequence). The CDR3 is made up of 14 amino acids. V lost 5 bases, J lost 5 bases, and 16 bases lay in between. CDR3 residues: CASSPPRGPHEQYF. CDR3 sequence (DNA): TGTGCCAGCAGCCCTCCCAGGGGACCCCACGAGCAGTACTTC. The whole variable domain, filled in from reference TRBV11-1 and TRBJ2-7, reads EAEVAQSPRYKITEKSQAVAFWCDPISGHATLYWYRQILGQGPELLVQFQDESVVDDSQLPKDRFSAERLKGVDSTLKIQPAELGDSAMYLCASSPPRGPHEQYFGPGTRLTVT.

This clonotype was counted at least ten times. V is TRBV7-9 and J is TRBJ2-3; 7 nucleotides agree with TRBD2. V was clipped by 0 bases and J by 6 bases; unmatched bases: 12. The CDR3 has 17 residues. Germline CDR1 reads SEHNR; CDR2 reads FQNEAQ (reference sequence). The CDR3 reads CASSLALGGRVMDTQYF. DNA for the CDR3: TGTGCCAGCAGCTTAGCGCTGGGCGGGAGAGTTATGGATACGCAGTATTTT.

The V gene is TRBV3-1, the J gene TRBJ2-1; D is ambiguous. This CDR3 contains 15 residues. Germline values: CDR1 LGHDT, CDR2 YNNKEL (reference sequence). V lost 0 bases and J 1 base, leaving 7 bases between the germline ends. CDR3 residues: CASSQESRSYNEQFF. Here the CDR3 DNA reads TGTGCCAGCAGCCAAGAGTCCAGGTCCTACAATGAGCAGTTCTTC.

Ten or more counts support this clonotype. The CDR3, as DNA: TGCGCCAGCAGTGCTTCGAGGGACAGGGTCAATGAGCAGTTCTTC. It codes for CASSASRDRVNEQFF. J is TRBJ2-1 and V is TRBV10-1, with 9 positions matching TRBD1. Unmatched junction bases numbered 7, after V lost 4 bases and J lost 6 bases. The CDR3 has 15 residues. Per the germline V gene, CDR1 is WNHNN and CDR2 is SYGVQD (reference sequence).

This clonotype came up many times. The chain uses TRBV9 and TRBJ1-3; no definite D call. CDR3 length: 17 amino acids. V lost 0 bases and J lost 0, with 13 bases in between. In germline, CDR1 is SGDLS, CDR2 YYNGEE. CDR3 sequence reads: CASSVVGSPISGNTIYF. The CDR3 coding sequence is TGTGCCAGCAGCGTAGTAGGGAGCCCGATCTCTGGAAACACCATATATTTT.

In this sample, this clonotype turned up many times. The J gene is TRBJ2-1, the V gene TRBV5-1; 11 bases line up with TRBD2. The CDR3 sequence is 19 residues long. V gave up 3 bases and J gave up 6 bases; unmatched junction bases: 17. The germline CDR1 and CDR2 sequences are SGHRS and YFSETQ. For the CDR3, the DNA is TGCGCCAGCAGCTGGTCCGGTGGGACTAGCGGTAACGATCGCAATGAGCAGTTCTTC. Translation: CASSWSGGTSGNDRNEQFF.

This clonotype was recorded at least ten times. The V and J genes are TRBV5-1 and TRBJ1-2, with D possibly TRBD1 on 5 matching bases. The V gene lost 0 bases and the J gene lost 6 bases, with 12 bases spanning the gap. In germline, CDR1 is SGHRS, CDR2 YFSETQ. The CDR3 sequence is 14 residues long. The chain's CDR3 is CASSLVRSGDGYTF. CDR3 DNA sequence: TGCGCCAGCAGCTTGGTGCGCTCGGGGGATGGCTACACCTTC.

In nucleotides, the CDR3 is TGCGCCAGCAGCTACGCAGCGGGAGGTGGCACCGGGGAGCTGTTTTTT. Translating gives CASSYAAGGGTGELFF. The chain carries TRBV5-1 and TRBJ2-2; 9 nucleotides agree with TRBD2. CDR1 is SGHRS and CDR2 is YFSETQ in the germline V gene. This CDR3 has 16 residues. With 3 bases clipped from V and 4 bases from J, the junction kept 7 bases outside the gene matches.

This clonotype was observed at least ten times. The V and J genes are TRBV7-8 and TRBJ2-1; possibly TRBD2 for D (5 bases). Trimming took 5 bases from V and 0 from J, leaving 14 bases between them. CDR3 length: 16 residues. The V gene's germline CDR1 is SGHVS and CDR2 FQNEAQ. CDR3 nucleotides: TGTGCCAGCAGCGAAGAACTAGTCAGCTCCTACAATGAGCAGTTCTTC. Translation: CASSEELVSSYNEQFF.

The V gene is TRBV27, the J gene TRBJ2-7; 10 positions match TRBD1. The junction had 3 bases not matched to a gene; V was cut back by 2 bases and J by 5 bases. This CDR3 region has 14 residues. CDR1 is MNHEY, CDR2 SMNVEV, per germline (reference sequence). CDR3 DNA: TGTGCCAGCAGTTTACGGGACAGGGGCGACGAGCAGTACTTC. This gives the protein CASSLRDRGDEQYF.

This clonotype came up many times. The chain links TRBV10-3 to TRBJ1-6, with unresolved D. The V end lost 0 bases, the J end lost 10 bases, and 19 bases lay between the germline ends. The CDR3 sequence is 17 residues long. Per germline, CDR1 ENHRY and CDR2 SYGVKD. The CDR3 DNA is TGTGCCATCAGTGAGTCGAAACAAGGACGGAGGAACTCACCCCTCCACTTT. Translation gives CAISESKQGRRNSPLHF.

This clonotype has ten or more counts. This chain uses TRBV2 with TRBJ2-1; 8 bases agree with TRBD1. The germline CDR1 and CDR2 sequences are SNHLY and FYNNEI. The CDR3 runs 16 residues. V was pared by 2 bases and J by 2 bases, with 5 bases of the junction left unmatched. CDR3: CASSEQGDRPYNEQFF. CDR3 nucleotide sequence: TGTGCCAGCAGTGAACAAGGGGACAGGCCCTACAATGAGCAGTTCTTC. Based on the CDR3 plus reference TRBV2 and TRBJ2-1, the full variable domain is EPEVTQTPSHQVTQMGQEVILRCVPISNHLYFYWYRQILGQKVEFLVSFYNNEISEKSEIFDDQFSVERPDGSNFTLKIRSTKLEDSAMYFCASSEQGDRPYNEQFFGPGTRLTVL.

This clonotype was seen ten or more times. The CDR3 reads CASQLAGREAYEQYF. DNA of the CDR3: TGTGCCAGCCAACTAGCGGGAAGGGAAGCCTACGAGCAGTACTTC. The chain joins TRBV7-9 to TRBJ2-7; 10 nucleotides agree with TRBD2. Germline V gene lookup returns CDR1 SEHNR and CDR2 FQNEAQ (reference sequence). CDR3 length: 15 amino acids. V gave up 8 bases and J gave up 2 bases; unmatched junction bases: 9.